This passage covers 10 T cell receptor beta chains from one sample sequenced in a study of shared clonotypes between healthy human individuals. TCRdb's table, derived via immunoSEQ multiplex PCR, lists solely in-frame clones and lacks some. The table records about 1.1 million clones, about 80% of them present only once. The sequenced sample consisted of memory CD4+ T cells from PBMCs. Documented subset: CD45RA-negative fraction. The receptors shown here come from a man aged 18-30 years in good health. Some clones in this sample may be carry-over from other donors' samples.

This chain joins TRBV28 and TRBJ2-1; TRBD2 matches at 7 bases. In germline, CDR1 is MDHEN, CDR2 SYDVKM. V gave up 6 bases and J gave up 4 bases; unmatched junction bases: 9. The CDR3 has 15 residues. DNA for the CDR3: TGTGCCAGCAGATCTACCGGGGAGGGATACAATGAGCAGTTCTTC. Its translation is CASRSTGEGYNEQFF.

The CDR3 is CASSRIAGGLEQYF. Here the CDR3 DNA reads TGTGCCAGCAGTCGAATAGCGGGAGGACTCGAGCAGTACTTC. This chain uses TRBV2 with TRBJ2-7; 10 nucleotides line up with TRBD2. CDR3 size: 14 residues. After removal of 5 bases from V and 6 bases from J, the junction contained 7 bases not matched to a gene. Germline V gene sequence: CDR1 SNHLY, CDR2 FYNNEI.

This chain uses TRBV28 with TRBJ1-1; a weak D match, TRBD1 (6 bases). The germline V and J ends were trimmed by 8 bases and 1 base, with 11 bases remaining between them. Germline-derived CDR1 and CDR2 are MDHEN and SYDVKM. The CDR3 sequence is 13 residues long. The CDR3 DNA is TGTGCCAGCCGTGGACAGAAGAACACTGAAGCTTTCTTT. Amino acids: CASRGQKNTEAFF.

CDR3 DNA sequence: TGTGCCTGGAGTCGACAGGGGGCCTACGAGCAGTACTTC. Encoded protein: CAWSRQGAYEQYF. The chain carries TRBV30 and TRBJ2-5, with 9 bases matching TRBD1. The J call is doubtful: the DNA matches TRBJ2-7 better. The length of the CDR3 is 13 residues. Germline CDR1 reads GTSNPN; CDR2 reads SVGIG (reference sequence).

J is TRBJ2-5 and V is TRBV2, with TRBD2 matching 8 bases. The trim removed 2 bases at V and 5 bases at J, leaving 1 base unmatched. CDR3 length equals 13 residues. Germline lookup yields CDR1 SNHLY and CDR2 FYNNEI. CDR3 in amino acids: CASSERLAETQYF. DNA of the CDR3: TGTGCCAGCAGTGAAAGACTAGCGGAGACCCAGTACTTC. Using reference TRBV2 and TRBJ2-5 for the parts outside the CDR3, the full variable domain is EPEVTQTPSHQVTQMGQEVILRCVPISNHLYFYWYRQILGQKVEFLVSFYNNEISEKSEIFDDQFSVERPDGSNFTLKIRSTKLEDSAMYFCASSERLAETQYFGPGTRLLVL.

This clone was detected once. The chain carries TRBV18 and TRBJ1-5, with 8 bases matching TRBD1. The CDR3 runs to 15 residues. Germline CDR1 reads KGHSH; CDR2 reads LQKENI. V gave up 1 base and J gave up 8 bases; unmatched junction bases: 7. CDR3 amino acids: CASSPQAGGTEPQHF. As DNA, the CDR3 is TGTGCCAGCTCACCACAGGCAGGGGGCACGGAGCCCCAGCATTTT. Drawing the rest from reference TRBV18 and TRBJ1-5, the complete variable domain is NAGVMQNPRHLVRRRGQEARLRCSPMKGHSHVYWYRQLPEEGLKFMVYLQKENIIDESGMPKERFSAEFPKEGPSILRIQQVVRGDSAAYFCASSPQAGGTEPQHFGDGTRLSIL.

Remarks on this clone: In this CDR3 the conserved last residue, phenylalanine or tryptophan, is missing, so a read error is likely. The chain is built from TRBV29-1 and TRBJ1-2; tentative D call: TRBD1 (5 bases). Trimming removed 2 bases at V and 4 bases at J, with 17 bases between. Germline CDR1 is SQVTM and CDR2 is ANQGSEA. This CDR3 is 15 amino acids long. This CDR3 is CSVEIGSGRVYGYTL. As DNA, the CDR3 is TGCAGCGTTGAAATCGGGTCAGGGAGGGTCTATGGCTACACCCTC.

The chain uses TRBV5-1 and TRBJ2-3, with 7 bases that match TRBD2. The germline V gene has CDR1 SGHRS and CDR2 YFSETQ. V shed 1 base and J 5 bases; nucleotides not matched to a gene: 7. CDR3 length: 15 amino acids. CDR3 in DNA: TGCGCCAGCAGCTTGTCGGCGGGAGCCGAAGATACGCAGTATTTT. Translated, it gives CASSLSAGAEDTQYF.

The CDR3 DNA is TGCGCCAGCAGCCCGGGGGACAGGGGCCCCTACGAGCAGTACTTC. It is translated as CASSPGDRGPYEQYF. The V gene is TRBV5-1, the J gene TRBJ2-7, with 10 nucleotides matching TRBD1. J was trimmed by 2 bases and V by 4 bases; bases with no gene match: 6. Germline assignment: CDR1 SGHRS and CDR2 YFSETQ. The CDR3 loop spans 15 amino acids.

The chain links TRBV4-3 to TRBJ2-3; TRBD2 might be the D (6 bases). The V end lost 0 bases, the J end lost 2 bases, and 15 bases lay between the germline ends. The CDR3 loop spans 17 amino acids. The germline V gene has CDR1 LGHNA and CDR2 YSLEER. The CDR3 is CASSQDFGAGLTDTQYF. The CDR3 nucleotides are TGCGCCAGCAGCCAAGATTTTGGCGCGGGGCTCACAGATACGCAGTATTTT.